Listed below are T cell receptor beta chains from one sample, sequenced in a study of graft-versus-host responses after intestinal transplantation. Generated by immunoSEQ multiplex PCR, the TCRdb table keeps only in-frame clones and is missing some. Of about 15,000 clones detected, around 35% appear once; the ten largest clones hold around 3.6%. This specimen was alloreactive CD4+ T cells from a mixed lymphocyte reaction culture, taken before intestinal transplant. The receptors were gathered from a human patient who received an intestinal transplant. Both conserved end residues are trimmed from each CDR3. Clone sizes are given selectively: once, few, many, or a class where the clone is expanded.

V	size	length	J	CDR3
TRBV7-3	NA	15	TRBJ1-1	ASTKPRDRGFSTEAF
TRBV6-5	few	10	TRBJ2-7	ASSPRDYEQY
TRBV18	NA	12	TRBJ1-3	ASSPPGQGNTIY
TRBV7-8	few	13	TRBJ1-1	ASSRDSRGDTEAF
TRBV5-1	few	13	TRBJ2-3	ASSLTGSPADTQY
TRBV6-5	few	11	TRBJ1-6	ASSYSWGGLLH
TRBV5-1	NA	12	TRBJ2-1	ASSLVAGANEQF
TRBV7-9	NA	13	TRBJ2-5	ASSHGQPTGGTQY
TRBV6-5	once	12	TRBJ2-2	ASKEWARTGELF
TRBV6-5	NA	12	TRBJ1-1	ASSYTSRNTEAF
TRBV5-4	medium-sized	13	TRBJ2-7	ASSLDSTGHYEQY
TRBV28	few	13	TRBJ2-7	ASRALAGVIYEQY
TRBV30	NA	13	TRBJ1-3	AWIVGINSGNTIY
TRBV27	NA	12	TRBJ2-5	ASSSLAGEETQY
TRBV5-4	NA	13	TRBJ2-5	ASRRGLEPQETQY
TRBV5-7	few	13	TRBJ2-7	ASSSPGGALYEQY
TRBV5-1	NA	11	TRBJ1-2	ASSLGRDYGYT
TRBV9	NA	11	TRBJ1-2	ASSGGRYYGYT
TRBV29-1	few	12	TRBJ1-5	SAVTGGHNQPQH
TRBV11-2	few	9	TRBJ2-7	ASSLVHEQY
TRBV10-1	once	15	TRBJ2-4	ASSGTSRVLAKNIQY
TRBV5-1	NA	11	TRBJ1-2	ASSFQGSYGYT
TRBV6-1	NA	11	TRBJ2-7	ASSQDRGTEQY
TRBV19	NA	13	TRBJ2-7	ASSIETGGAYEQY
TRBV2	NA	12	TRBJ1-2	ASSKDRHNYGYT
TRBV19	NA	11	TRBJ2-2	ASSFNGGGELF
TRBV20-1	NA	9	TRBJ2-3	SARVGGTQY
TRBV5-6	few	14	TRBJ1-1	ASSSMSGGKGVGAF
TRBV19	NA	11	TRBJ1-1	ASSLLMNTEAF
TRBV5-6	few	15	TRBJ2-1	ASSLEGSGGPGVKQF
TRBV30	NA	14	TRBJ2-2	AWSVLSGSVTGELF
TRBV6-1	medium-sized	11	TRBJ1-2	ASSFTANYGYT
TRBV7-2	NA	14	TRBJ2-1	ASSFPGDSGRNEQF
TRBV6-5	NA	12	TRBJ1-2	ASNPQGNNYGYT
TRBV19	NA	9	TRBJ2-7	ATYRRYEQY
TRBV2	medium-sized	10	TRBJ2-2	ASNLHTGELF
TRBV7-2	few	14	TRBJ2-2	ASSQDRVANTGELF
TRBV5-6	medium-sized	12	TRBJ2-5	ASSLLGVQETQY
TRBV30	medium-sized	10	TRBJ1-1	AWSLGLGMAF
TRBV7-9	few	9	TRBJ1-3	ASYSGNTIY
TRBV5-4	NA	14	TRBJ1-2	ASSPRTGRGLYGYT
TRBV6-5	medium-sized	10	TRBJ2-3	ASSYVGDTQY
TRBV7-9	NA	11	TRBJ1-2	ASSLQGNYGYT